Detailed here is one T cell receptor beta chain. This sample was included in a study of control samples from healthy donors and cancer patients. Profiled with immunoSEQ multiplex PCR; TCRdb holds only in-frame clones, not every one. Its table records under 200,000 clones. The V end was cut by 7 bases, the J end by 6 bases, with 15 bases between. Germline loops: CDR1 LGHNA, CDR2 YSLEER. The CDR3 runs 13 residues. The chain joins TRBV4-3 to TRBJ1-1, with D maybe TRBD1 (5 bases). Material: blood. This receptor was obtained from a woman aged 25-40 years in good health. CDR3 sequence reads: CASKRDGGAEAFF. CDR3 in DNA: TGCGCCAGCAAAAGGGACGGCGGAGCTGAAGCTTTCTTT.